This TCR beta chain is from a study of T-cell memory formation after mild COVID-19. A single record per CDR3 protein comes from TCRdb applying MiXCR to the 5' RACE reads. The sample yields 100,000 or so distinct CDR3 sequences, over 8.5% seen once. The receptor's source is a man younger than 35 who had mild COVID-19 (a few samples of this study predate the infection). Cell type and time point are not known. The sample taken for sequencing was PBMCs or a T cell subset sorted from them (not recorded which).

CDR3 in DNA: TGTGCCAGCAGTTTAGCAGGGGGCTTAAGCGAGCAGTACGTC. It is translated as CASSLAGGLSEQYV. The J gene is TRBJ2-7, the V gene TRBV27, with 8 nucleotides matching TRBD1. Unmatched junction bases numbered 6, after V lost 2 bases and J lost 6 bases. The CDR3 length is 14 residues. Germline V gives CDR1 MNHEY, CDR2 SMNVEV (reference sequence).